The rows below give T cell receptor beta chains drawn from one sample of a study of cytomegalovirus exposure and HLA in healthy donors. The data were produced by immunoSEQ multiplex PCR, yet TCRdb's version contains in-frame clones alone and is incomplete. The table has about 110,000 clones, about two thirds seen once. The sequencing input was PBMCs. All receptors derive from a young man in good health and CMV-seropositive. The CDR3 runs from the conserved cysteine through the conserved F or W. Each record gives: J gene, V gene, clone size, CDR3 protein. Part of the rows lack a size; the others show once, few, many or a class for expanded clones.

>TRBJ2-1|TRBV5-6|.
CASRTRASYNEQFF
>TRBJ2-2|TRBV11-2|.
CASTRGAGELFF
>TRBJ1-4|TRBV4-2|.
CASSQYREMKNEKLFF
>TRBJ1-2|TRBV7-8|.
CASSSGDRTGIGDYGYTF
>TRBJ2-7|TRBV4-2|once
CASSQSSLAGPSYEQYF
>TRBJ1-2|TRBV5-1|.
CASRQGGTGTTNYGYTF
>TRBJ2-2|TRBV2|.
CASSETSGGTGELFF
>TRBJ1-4|TRBV7-2|.
CASTSGRGRELFF
>TRBJ1-1|TRBV19|.
CASSPAGGLNTEAFF
>TRBJ1-2|TRBV29-1|.
CSPGTAANYGYTF
>TRBJ1-2|TRBV7-2|.
CASSARGGVWSGYTF
>TRBJ2-1|TRBV27|.
CASSLSGNNEQFF
>TRBJ1-1|TRBV27|.
CASSPSGGWDTEAFF
>TRBJ1-5|TRBV5-6|few
CASSLGGQHSNQPQHF
>TRBJ1-3|TRBV11-2|once
CASSYRGASIYF
>TRBJ1-1|TRBV9|.
CASSQWDNEAFF
>TRBJ1-1|TRBV29-1|.
CSVFPGRQGNTEAFF
>TRBJ2-7|TRBV11-2|few
CASSLAGTGGPYEQYF
>TRBJ2-2|TRBV9|.
CASSATGTGVTGELFF
>TRBJ1-1|TRBV18|.
CASSLRTGANTEAFF
>TRBJ2-1|TRBV27|.
CASRSPWTSGNNEQFF
>TRBJ2-7|TRBV5-1|.
CASSLGTESYEQYF
>TRBJ2-3|TRBV4-2|.
CASSQVSGGDFSTDTQYF
>TRBJ1-6|TRBV6-1|.
CASSRGNSPLHF